Below, 19 T cell receptor beta chains from the same sample are listed, as sequenced in a study of blood T cell repertoires in COVID-19. Repertoires were generated with immunoSEQ multiplex PCR, while TCRdb's copy carries only in-frame clones and drops some. The top ten clones hold about 2% of a sample with over 80,000 clones, 90% to 95% of them seen once. The source material was peripheral blood. The receptor source for this set is a human donor with active COVID-19. The donor label of this sample is uncertain.

The rearrangement uses TRBV9 and TRBJ1-2, with 8 bases identical to TRBD1. After removal of 3 bases from V and 2 bases from J, the junction contained 9 bases not matched to a gene. Germline CDR1 SGDLS, CDR2 YYNGEE. This CDR3 contains 16 residues. CDR3 sequence (DNA): TGTGCCAGCAGCGCACCTAGACAGGGGTTAAACTATGGCTACACCTTC. It translates to CASSAPRQGLNYGYTF.

The CDR3 DNA reads as TGTGCCAGCAGTTCGATGGGACAGGGTCTAGGTCGTACCCTCCACTTT. Translating gives CASSSMGQGLGRTLHF. This rearrangement joins TRBV28 to TRBJ1-6, with TRBD1 identical over 9 bases. The CDR3 length is 16 residues. The germline gives CDR1 MDHEN, CDR2 SYDVKM. The J segment lost 14 bases and the V segment lost 4 bases, leaving 15 bases of the junction unmatched. Combining the CDR3 with reference TRBV28 and TRBJ1-6 gives the whole variable domain DVKVTQSSRYLVKRTGEKVFLECVQDMDHENMFWYRQDPGLGLRLIYFSYDVKMKEKGDIPEGYSVSREKKERFSLILESASTNQTSMYLCASSSMGQGLGRTLHFGNGTRLTVT.

The chain employs TRBV6-6 and TRBJ2-3; 10 positions agree with TRBD1. CDR3 length: 18 residues. Per the germline V gene, CDR1 is MNHNY and CDR2 is SVGAGI (reference sequence). Trimming removed 5 bases from V and 3 bases from J; junction bases left unmatched: 14. CDR3 sequence: CASSPIRQTGGKTDTQYF. Written as DNA, the CDR3 is TGTGCCAGCAGTCCCATACGCCAGACAGGGGGCAAAACAGATACGCAGTATTTT.

The chain has TRBV5-1 and TRBJ2-5; 7 bases align to TRBD1. This CDR3 has 15 amino acids. V trimming: 4 bases; J trimming: 3 bases; junction bases outside the gene matches: 9. Germline V gene lookup returns CDR1 SGHRS and CDR2 YFSETQ. The CDR3 region has the DNA TGCGCCAGCAGCGGGACAGCCCCATGGGAAGAGACCCAGTACTTC. As protein: CASSGTAPWEETQYF.

The CDR3 reads CASSAGLVNTDTQYF. As DNA, the CDR3 is TGTGCCAGCAGCGCGGGACTAGTGAACACAGATACGCAGTATTTT. This sequence joins TRBV9 and TRBJ2-3; 8 nucleotides match TRBD2. Germline CDR1 reads SGDLS; CDR2 reads YYNGEE. CDR3 length equals 15 residues. J gave up 2 bases and V 3 bases, and 5 bases lay outside the gene matches.

The genes are TRBV7-6 and TRBJ2-5; 8 bases are a match to TRBD1. Germline V CDR1 and CDR2: SGHVS, FNYEAQ. CDR3 length: 14 residues. V shed 2 bases, J shed 5 bases, and the junction held 4 bases outside the gene matches. This chain's CDR3 is CASSLSTGGETQYF. DNA for the CDR3: TGTGCCAGCAGCTTATCTACAGGGGGGGAGACCCAGTACTTC.

This chain links TRBV7-2 with TRBJ2-1, with 8 bases lining up with TRBD1. From germline, CDR1 is SGHTA and CDR2 FQGNSA. This CDR3 region has 15 residues. V shed 3 bases and J 3 bases; nucleotides not matched to a gene: 4. Here the CDR3 reads CASSFDRGSYNEQFF. The CDR3 nucleotides read TGTGCCAGCAGCTTCGACAGGGGAAGCTACAATGAGCAGTTCTTC.

The chain is built from TRBV18 and TRBJ2-6; 7 positions match TRBD1. The CDR3 has 16 amino acids. The V gene's germline CDR1 is KGHSH and CDR2 LQKENI. V gave up 4 bases and J gave up 0 bases; unmatched junction bases: 3. This chain's CDR3 is CASSRDSPSGANVLTF. The CDR3 DNA reads TGTGCCAGCTCACGGGACAGCCCCTCTGGGGCCAACGTCCTGACTTTC.

The chain recombines TRBV27 with TRBJ2-7; 8 nucleotides align to TRBD1. The junction had 6 bases not matched to a gene; V was cut back by 4 bases and J by 4 bases. CDR1 is MNHEY and CDR2 is SMNVEV in the germline V gene (reference sequence). The CDR3 length is 14 residues. Here the CDR3 DNA reads TGTGCCAGCAGTTCGGACAGGGACCGGTACGAGCAGTACTTC. Translated: CASSSDRDRYEQYF.

The V call is TRBV3-1 (or the pseudogene TRBV3-2), the J call TRBJ1-6; D remains ambiguous. The CDR3 covers 15 residues. V lost 2 bases, J lost 7 bases, and 12 bases lay in between. CDR1 LGHDT and CDR2 YNNKEL come from the germline V gene (reference sequence). The CDR3 nucleotides read TGTGCCAGCAGCCAAATCCCGAGAAGAAATTCACCCCTCCACTTT. Its translation: CASSQIPRRNSPLHF.

The rearrangement uses TRBV6-6 and TRBJ2-7; TRBD1 matches 8 bases. V gave up 6 bases and J gave up 5 bases; unmatched junction bases: 3. This CDR3 comprises 12 residues. From germline, CDR1 is MNHNY and CDR2 SVGAGI (reference sequence). The CDR3 region is CASRDRVHEQYF. The CDR3 DNA is TGTGCCAGCAGGGACAGGGTGCACGAGCAGTACTTC.

The gene calls are TRBV5-4 and TRBJ1-3; tentative D call: TRBD1 (5 bases). CDR3 length: 13 residues. Germline lookup yields CDR1 SGHNT and CDR2 YYREEE (reference sequence). Trimming left V 2 bases short and J 8 bases short, with 11 bases between. CDR3 protein: CASSFRGGDTIYF. In DNA form, the CDR3 reads TGTGCCAGCAGCTTTAGGGGAGGAGACACCATATATTTT.

The V and J genes are TRBV7-9 and TRBJ2-2; D not certain. Germline CDR1 is SEHNR and CDR2 is FQNEAQ (reference sequence). Trimming left V 5 bases short and J 0 bases short, with 10 bases between. The CDR3 length is 15 residues. The CDR3 DNA sequence: TGTGCCAGCAGCCCCTGGGCAGCGAACACCGGGGAGCTGTTTTTT. This sequence encodes CASSPWAANTGELFF.

This rearrangement joins TRBV9 to TRBJ2-7, with a tentative D call TRBD1 (6 bases). V dropped 3 bases and J dropped 6 bases, with 19 bases sitting between them. The CDR3 runs 15 residues. Germline-derived CDR1 and CDR2 are SGDLS and YYNGEE. CDR3 sequence reads: CASSGGKTGFGEQYF. CDR3 DNA sequence: TGTGCCAGCAGCGGAGGGAAAACAGGGTTCGGCGAGCAGTACTTC.

The genes are TRBV29-1 and TRBJ2-7; D may be TRBD1 (6 bases). The CDR3 runs 12 residues. Germline CDR1 reads SQVTM; CDR2 reads ANQGSEA. Trimming cost V 1 base and J 10 bases, with 14 bases left between them. The CDR3 reads CSVEGGGRAQYF. In nucleotides, the CDR3 is TGCAGCGTTGAAGGTGGGGGCAGGGCACAGTACTTC.

The gene calls are TRBV9 and TRBJ1-5; 7 nucleotides line up with TRBD1. CDR1 SGDLS and CDR2 YYNGEE come from the germline V gene. The V and J ends lost 0 bases and 7 bases, in that order; junction bases with no gene match: 10. The CDR3 extends over 16 amino acids. CDR3 protein: CASSVGVGGGFQPQHF. The CDR3, as DNA: TGTGCCAGCAGCGTAGGGGTAGGGGGCGGTTTCCAGCCCCAGCATTTT.

V is TRBV15 and J is TRBJ2-1; D gene uncertain. CDR1 and CDR2 from the germline V gene are LNHNV and YYDKDF (reference sequence). The V end lost 2 bases, the J end lost 9 bases, and 5 bases lay between the germline ends. CDR3 size: 11 residues. The CDR3 coding sequence is TGTGCCACCAGCAGACTCTCTGAGCAGTTCTTC. Residues: CATSRLSEQFF.

This chain connects TRBV6-6 to TRBJ2-1, with D perhaps TRBD2 (5 bases). Germline V CDR1 and CDR2: MNHNY, SVGAGI (reference sequence). CDR3 length: 12 residues. V was clipped by 2 bases and J by 9 bases, with 8 bases between them. CDR3: CASSYPGVEQFF. DNA of the CDR3: TGTGCCAGCAGTTACCCCGGGGTTGAGCAGTTCTTC.

The chain combines TRBV10-1 with TRBJ1-1; weak D call: TRBD1 (5 bases). V gave up 6 bases and J gave up 0 bases, with 8 bases separating them. Looked up from germline, CDR1 is WNHNN and CDR2 is SYGVQD (reference sequence). CDR3 length: 13 amino acids. In nucleotides, the CDR3 is TGCGCCAGCAGGGCAGGGTTGAACACTGAAGCTTTCTTT. This gives the protein CASRAGLNTEAFF.